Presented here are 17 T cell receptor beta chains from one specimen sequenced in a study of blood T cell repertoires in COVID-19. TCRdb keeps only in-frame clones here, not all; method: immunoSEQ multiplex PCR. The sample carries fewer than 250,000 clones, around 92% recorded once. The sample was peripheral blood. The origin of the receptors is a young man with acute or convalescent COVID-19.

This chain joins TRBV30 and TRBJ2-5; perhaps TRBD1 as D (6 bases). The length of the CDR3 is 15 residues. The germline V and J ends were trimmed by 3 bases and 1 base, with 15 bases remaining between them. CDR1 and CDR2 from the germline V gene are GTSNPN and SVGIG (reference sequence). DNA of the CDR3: TGTGCCTGGAGCCAAGACAGGCTGGTCCAAGAGACCCAGTACTTC. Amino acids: CAWSQDRLVQETQYF.

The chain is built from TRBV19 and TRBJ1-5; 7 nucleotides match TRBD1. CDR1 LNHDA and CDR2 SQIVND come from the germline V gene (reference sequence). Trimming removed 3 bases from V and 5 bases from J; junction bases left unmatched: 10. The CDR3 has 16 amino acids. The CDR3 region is CASSMDGQAVDQPQHF. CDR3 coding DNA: TGTGCCAGTAGTATGGATGGACAGGCGGTCGATCAGCCCCAGCATTTT.

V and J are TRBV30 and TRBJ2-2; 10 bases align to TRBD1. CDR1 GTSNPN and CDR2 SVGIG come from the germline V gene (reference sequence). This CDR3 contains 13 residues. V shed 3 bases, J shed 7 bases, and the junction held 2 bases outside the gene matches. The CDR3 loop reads CAWRGQGFGELFF. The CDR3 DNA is TGTGCCTGGAGGGGACAGGGGTTCGGGGAGCTGTTTTTT.

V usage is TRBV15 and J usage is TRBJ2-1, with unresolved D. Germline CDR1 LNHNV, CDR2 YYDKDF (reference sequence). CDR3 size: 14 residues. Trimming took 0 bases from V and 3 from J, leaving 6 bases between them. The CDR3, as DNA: TGTGCCACCAGCAGAGATCCCGTCTACAATGAGCAGTTCTTC. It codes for CATSRDPVYNEQFF.

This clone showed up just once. In nucleotides, the CDR3 is TGTGCCAGCAGCCCCATGGAGAAGACCGGGGAGCTGTTTTTT. The encoded protein is CASSPMEKTGELFF. This rearrangement joins TRBV9 to TRBJ2-2; D gene uncertain. CDR1 and CDR2 from the germline V gene are SGDLS and YYNGEE. This CDR3 spans 14 amino acids. The V end lost 4 bases, the J end lost 5 bases, and 12 bases lay between the germline ends.

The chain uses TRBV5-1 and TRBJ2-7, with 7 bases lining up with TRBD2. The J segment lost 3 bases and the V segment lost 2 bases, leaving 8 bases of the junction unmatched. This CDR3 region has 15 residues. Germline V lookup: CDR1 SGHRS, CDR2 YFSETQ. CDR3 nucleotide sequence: TGCGCCAGCAGCTTTTTTGGGGGGGAGAGCTACGAGCAGTACTTC. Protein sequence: CASSFFGGESYEQYF.

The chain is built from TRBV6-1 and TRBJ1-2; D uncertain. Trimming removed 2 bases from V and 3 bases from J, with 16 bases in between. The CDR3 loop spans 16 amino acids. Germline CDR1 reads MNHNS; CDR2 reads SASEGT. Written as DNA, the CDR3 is TGTGCCAGCAGTGAATTAGGAAGAGGGTCGTACTATGGCTACACCTTC. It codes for CASSELGRGSYYGYTF.

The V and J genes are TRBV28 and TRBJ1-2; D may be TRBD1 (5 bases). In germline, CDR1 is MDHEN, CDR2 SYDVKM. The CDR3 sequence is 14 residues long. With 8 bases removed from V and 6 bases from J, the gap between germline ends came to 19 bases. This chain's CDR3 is CASGDSTVKNGYTF. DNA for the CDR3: TGTGCCAGCGGGGACTCCACTGTTAAGAATGGCTACACCTTC.

The CDR3 DNA is TGTGCCACCAGCAGGGACAGGGGAACCGGGGAGCTGTTTTTT. Protein sequence: CATSRDRGTGELFF. V gene TRBV15 combines with J gene TRBJ2-2; 9 nucleotides align to TRBD1. V lost 3 bases, J lost 5 bases, and 1 base stayed unmatched. CDR3 length: 14 amino acids. CDR1 is LNHNV, CDR2 YYDKDF, per germline (reference sequence).

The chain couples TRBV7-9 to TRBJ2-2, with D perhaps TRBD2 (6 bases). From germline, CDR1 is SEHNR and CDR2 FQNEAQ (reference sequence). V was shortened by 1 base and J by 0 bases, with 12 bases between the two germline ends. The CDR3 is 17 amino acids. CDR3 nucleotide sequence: TGTGCCAGCAGCTTAGGGGGACTCCGAACGAACACCGGGGAGCTGTTTTTT. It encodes CASSLGGLRTNTGELFF.

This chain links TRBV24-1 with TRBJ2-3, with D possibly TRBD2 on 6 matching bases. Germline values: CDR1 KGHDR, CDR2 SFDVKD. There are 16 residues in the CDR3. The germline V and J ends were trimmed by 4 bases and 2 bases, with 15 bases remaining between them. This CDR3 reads CATSDHGGTNTDTQYF. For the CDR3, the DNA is TGTGCCACCAGTGACCACGGGGGAACAAACACAGATACGCAGTATTTT.

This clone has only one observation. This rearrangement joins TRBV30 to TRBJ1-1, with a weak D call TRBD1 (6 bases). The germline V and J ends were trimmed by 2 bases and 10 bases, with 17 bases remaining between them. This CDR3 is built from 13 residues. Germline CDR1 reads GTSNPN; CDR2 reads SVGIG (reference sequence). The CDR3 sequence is CAWSTLSQGRAFF. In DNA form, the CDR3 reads TGTGCCTGGAGTACCTTGTCACAGGGCCGAGCTTTCTTT.

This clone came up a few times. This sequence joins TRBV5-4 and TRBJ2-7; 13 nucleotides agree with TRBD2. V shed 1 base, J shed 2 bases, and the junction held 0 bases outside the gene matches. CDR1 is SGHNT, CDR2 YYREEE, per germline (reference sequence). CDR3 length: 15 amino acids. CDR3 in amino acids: CASSLTSGRAYEQYF. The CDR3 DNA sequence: TGTGCCAGCAGCTTGACTAGCGGGAGGGCCTACGAGCAGTACTTC.

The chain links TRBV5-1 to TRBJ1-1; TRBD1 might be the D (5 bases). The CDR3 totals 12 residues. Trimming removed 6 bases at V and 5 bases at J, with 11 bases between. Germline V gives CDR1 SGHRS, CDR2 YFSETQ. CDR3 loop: CASKGADTEAFF. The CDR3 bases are TGCGCCAGCAAAGGGGCAGATACTGAAGCTTTCTTT.

The CDR3: CASSVGRMNTEAFF. The DNA for the CDR3 is TGTGCCAGCAGCGTTGGCAGAATGAACACTGAAGCTTTCTTT. The V call is TRBV9, the J call TRBJ1-1; D gene ambiguous. The CDR3 length is 14 residues. Trimming removed 2 bases at V and 0 bases at J, with 8 bases between. CDR1 and CDR2 (germline): SGDLS, YYNGEE.

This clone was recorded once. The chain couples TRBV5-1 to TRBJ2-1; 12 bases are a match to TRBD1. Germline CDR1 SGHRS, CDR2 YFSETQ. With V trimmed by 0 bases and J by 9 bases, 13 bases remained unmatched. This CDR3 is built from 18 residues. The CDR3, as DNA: TGCGCCAGCAGCTTGGGAATTTTTACGGGACAGGGGGCAGGTGAGCAGTTCTTC. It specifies CASSLGIFTGQGAGEQFF.

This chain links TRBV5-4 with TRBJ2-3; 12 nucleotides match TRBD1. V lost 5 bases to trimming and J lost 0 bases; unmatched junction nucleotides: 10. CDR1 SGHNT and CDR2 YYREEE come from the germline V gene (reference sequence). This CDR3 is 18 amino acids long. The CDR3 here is CASRSGTGGFPSTDTQYF. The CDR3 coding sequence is TGTGCCAGCAGGTCCGGGACAGGGGGCTTCCCTAGCACAGATACGCAGTATTTT.